The entry that follows covers one T cell receptor beta chain sequence. Its antigen target is currently unknown. No base quality information exists; no much larger clone differs at one position. The sample belongs to a study of technical replicates of blood from several donors (dated by TCRdb to 2017 to 2019). To prepare the library, the immunoSEQ multiplex PCR assay was applied. What TCRdb holds here is the immuneACCESS table cut down to in-frame rearrangements. Part of the clones is not present; checked against another copy, under half of the missing clones reflect an unresolved V gene, and the others are unexplained. The sample data list fewer than 90,000 clones, and 93% of these were observed just once. The ten biggest clones cover 0.24% of the sample. V is cut by 4 bases and J by 1 base, and the space between the germline ends is 11 bases. The CDR3, from cysteine to phenylalanine, totals 14 residues. CDR3 DNA only is kept here, 42 bases in frame from base 1. The germline V gene encodes CDR1 SGHDT and CDR2 YYEEEE.

Here the chain combines TRBV5-6 and TRBJ2-5; the D segment could be TRBD1, given 5 matching bases. The sequenced material came from T cells isolated from PBMCs. This TCR came from a human donor in good health. The CDR3: CASSRKGVQETQYF. The sequenced DNA: TGTGCCAGCAGCCGCAAAGGGGTCCAAGAGACCCAGTACTTC.